The T cell receptor (beta chain) described here comes from a study of OX40 agonist ivuxolimab in advanced cancers. Study as a whole: Ivuxolimab, an antibody that agonizes OX40 (CD134), was administered to the patients. Across the patients, intravenous ivuxolimab was delivered every 2 weeks at 0.01 to 10 mg/kg. Aged roughly 23 to 90 with a mean of 60 years, they were 82.7% male. Study results and caveats: What antigens the expanded peripheral T cells recognized was never established.

To note about this clone: Its antigen is unidentified.

The germline gives CDR1 SEHNR, CDR2 FQNEAQ (reference sequence). The CDR3 consists of 15 residues. V was pared by 1 base and J by 6 bases, with 9 bases of the junction left unmatched. The method was immunoSEQ multiplex PCR; TCRdb's version includes in-frame clones alone and lacks a portion of them. In the table there are roughly 70,000 clones, about 90% of which are singletons. This TCR derives from an adult with an advanced solid tumor such as melanoma, head and neck, liver or kidney cancer. The genes are TRBV7-9 and TRBJ2-7, with 7 bases fitting TRBD2. The sequencing used CD4+ or CD8+ T cells sorted from blood, collected in a trial of the OX40 agonist ivuxolimab. CDR3 DNA sequence: TGTGCCAGCAGCTTAGGGCTAGCGGCAATTGGCGAGCAGTACTTC. It encodes CASSLGLAAIGEQYF.